These 23 T cell receptor beta chains were sequenced from one sample in a study of T cells after yellow fever vaccination. TCRdb independently ran MiXCR on the 5' RACE reads; one entry per CDR3 protein. Among approximately 610,000 distinct CDR3 sequences listed, around 17% were seen once. This material consisted of PBMCs, taken around 5 days after the first yellow fever vaccination. These receptors were taken from a man aged 18 to 29 who received the YFV17D yellow fever vaccine.

This clonotype was observed a single time. Germline and junction disagree at one end, which may indicate a read error. The chain has TRBV7-7 and TRBJ2-1, with D possibly being TRBD1 or TRBD2 (5 bases each). This CDR3 has 13 amino acids. The germline CDR1 and CDR2 sequences are SSHAT and FNYEAQ (reference sequence). This CDR3 reads CASSLWGYNEQFF. CDR3 DNA: TGTGCTAGCAGCTTATGGGGGTACAATGAGCAGTTCTTC.

The rearrangement links TRBV5-1 to TRBJ1-2; D call uncertain. From germline, CDR1 is SGHRS and CDR2 YFSETQ. The V and J ends lost 0 bases and 5 bases respectively, with 11 bases between them. CDR3 length: 14 amino acids. The CDR3 protein is CASSLEGETYGYTF. The CDR3 nucleotides are TGCGCCAGCAGCTTGGAGGGCGAAACATATGGCTACACCTTC.

V is TRBV7-3 and J is TRBJ1-1, with TRBD1 identical over 8 bases. J lost 7 bases, V lost 5 bases, and 6 bases had no gene match. The CDR3 runs to 13 residues. Germline CDR1 SGHTA, CDR2 FQGTGA. The chain's CDR3 is CASSRDRQNEAFF. Here the CDR3 DNA reads TGTGCCAGCAGCCGGGACAGGCAAAATGAAGCTTTCTTT. Full variable domain (rest looked up from reference TRBV7-3 and TRBJ1-1): GAGVSQTPSNKVTEKGKYVELRCDPISGHTALYWYRQSLGQGPEFLIYFQGTGAADDSGLPNDRFFAVRPEGSVSTLKIQRTERGDSAVYLCASSRDRQNEAFFGQGTRLTVV.

This clonotype was detected only a few times. The V and J genes are TRBV30 and TRBJ2-5, with D unclear. The CDR3 has 13 residues. Trimming took off 7 bases at V and 5 bases at J, with 17 bases between the two ends. CDR1 GTSNPN and CDR2 SVGIG come from the germline V gene (reference sequence). The CDR3 sequence is CALEVRLGETQYF. The CDR3 coding sequence is TGTGCCTTAGAGGTCCGACTGGGGGAGACCCAGTACTTC.

V usage is TRBV4-1 and J usage is TRBJ2-7; no clear D. This CDR3 contains 15 residues. V was pared by 0 bases and J by 1 base, with 10 bases between. Germline CDR1 MGHRA, CDR2 YSYEKL. CDR3 in amino acids: CASSQDRGRSYEQYV. The CDR3, as DNA: TGCGCCAGCAGCCAAGATCGTGGCAGGTCCTACGAGCAGTACGTC.

The chain combines TRBV5-5 with TRBJ2-7, with D perhaps matching TRBD2 (7 bases). The CDR3 extends over 15 amino acids. Trimming stripped 2 bases from V and 1 base from J, with 13 bases between. The V gene's germline CDR1 is SGHKS and CDR2 YYEKEE (reference sequence). CDR3 protein: CASSFTRGRSYEQYF. The CDR3 DNA follows: TGTGCCAGCAGCTTTACGCGGGGGCGATCCTACGAGCAGTACTTC.

This clonotype was found a few times. The rearrangement joins TRBV6-4 to TRBJ2-1; TRBD1 agrees at 10 bases. The V gene end was trimmed by 1 base and the J gene end by 6 bases; junction bases not matched to a gene: 3. The germline gives CDR1 MRHNA, CDR2 SNTAGT. This CDR3 has 15 residues. The CDR3 DNA reads as TGTGCCAGCAGTGACTGGGACAGGGGTCCCAATGAGCAGTTCTTC. It specifies CASSDWDRGPNEQFF.

This clonotype was counted between two and nine times. The chain uses TRBV19 and TRBJ1-1, with D possibly TRBD1 on 5 matching bases. The CDR3 has 15 amino acids. With 7 bases removed from V and 1 base from J, the gap between germline ends came to 16 bases. Germline CDR1 is LNHDA and CDR2 is SQIVND (reference sequence). CDR3 in DNA: TGTGCCAGTAATCGACAGTTAAGTGGGAACACTGAAGCTTTCTTT. Translating it yields CASNRQLSGNTEAFF. The full variable domain, in which reference TRBV19 and TRBJ1-1 provide the parts outside the CDR3, is DGGITQSPKYLFRKEGQNVTLSCEQNLNHDAMYWYRQDPGQGLRLIYYSQIVNDFQKGDIAEGYSVSREKKESFPLTVTSAQKNPTAFYLCASNRQLSGNTEAFFGQGTRLTVV.

The chain carries TRBV5-4 and TRBJ2-3; 10 bases line up with TRBD2. Trimming cost V 1 base and J 7 bases; bases outside gene matches: 15. The CDR3 consists of 18 residues. The germline V gene has CDR1 SGHNT and CDR2 YYREEE (reference sequence). The CDR3 reads CASSLRLHSGGDMNTQYF. In DNA form, the CDR3 reads TGTGCCAGCAGCTTGAGGCTTCACAGCGGGGGGGATATGAATACGCAGTATTTT.

This clonotype showed up just a few times. The chain has TRBV12-3 or TRBV12-4 and TRBJ1-2; no clear D gene. V shed 6 bases and J shed 2 bases, with 4 bases lying between them. The CDR3 has 11 residues. In DNA form, the CDR3 reads TGTGCCAGCAGCCGAAACTATGGCTACACCTTC. Its protein product is CASSRNYGYTF.

This clonotype was observed a handful of times. The V gene is TRBV7-2, the J gene TRBJ2-7; 8 bases map to TRBD1. The CDR3 extends over 16 amino acids. Losses at the gene ends were 3 bases for V and 2 bases for J; bases not matched to a gene: 9. Germline V gives CDR1 SGHTA, CDR2 FQGNSA. For the CDR3, the DNA is TGTGCCAGCAGCTTCCTTATTCCGACAGGGGCCTACGAGCAGTACTTC. This encodes CASSFLIPTGAYEQYF.

The genes are TRBV6-1 and TRBJ2-5; D unclear. The CDR3 covers 16 residues. Germline CDR1 and CDR2: MNHNS and SASEGT. V was shortened by 5 bases and J by 1 base, with 17 bases between the two germline ends. CDR3 DNA: TGTGCCAGCAGTCCCTTTTCAGACGGCCTCCAAGAGACCCAGTACTTC. It codes for CASSPFSDGLQETQYF.

This rearrangement joins TRBV2 to TRBJ2-3; D is unresolved. V dropped 3 bases and J dropped 0 bases, with 10 bases sitting between them. The CDR3 has 15 amino acids. Germline CDR1 and CDR2: SNHLY and FYNNEI. In DNA form, the CDR3 reads TGTGCCAGCAGTGATGCAGACTCTAGCACAGATACGCAGTATTTT. This sequence encodes CASSDADSSTDTQYF.

This sequence joins TRBV30 and TRBJ2-3; 11 bases map to TRBD1. CDR1 is GTSNPN, CDR2 SVGIG, per germline (reference sequence). V was clipped by 5 bases and J by 4 bases; unmatched bases: 8. The CDR3 is made up of 15 amino acids. CDR3 DNA sequence: TGTGCCTGGCGGAGGGGACAGGGGGGCGCAGATACGCAGTATTTT. Amino acids: CAWRRGQGGADTQYF.

This clonotype showed up just a few times. V is TRBV11-2 and J is TRBJ2-2, with 12 bases matching TRBD2. The V gene's germline CDR1 is SGHAT and CDR2 FQNNGV. This CDR3 has 19 amino acids. V shed 2 bases and J 0 bases; nucleotides not matched to a gene: 7. This CDR3 is CASSLSPSGGVSNTGELFF. CDR3 nucleotides: TGTGCCAGCAGCTTATCCCCTAGCGGGGGGGTCTCGAACACCGGGGAGCTGTTTTTT. Supplemented by reference TRBV11-2 and TRBJ2-2, the full variable domain reads EAGVAQSPRYKIIEKRQSVAFWCNPISGHATLYWYQQILGQGPKLLIQFQNNGVVDDSQLPKDRFSAERLKGVDSTLKIQPAKLEDSAVYLCASSLSPSGGVSNTGELFFGEGSRLTVL.

This clonotype was recorded a few times. This rearrangement joins TRBV6-1 to TRBJ1-3, with no clear D. The germline V gene has CDR1 MNHNS and CDR2 SASEGT. This CDR3 has 16 residues. Trimming left V 7 bases short and J 0 bases short, with 16 bases between. CDR3: CASKPWGGSSGNTIYF. In DNA form, the CDR3 reads TGTGCCAGCAAACCCTGGGGAGGGAGCTCTGGAAACACCATATATTTT.

The V gene is TRBV4-1, the J gene TRBJ1-4; D uncertain. Trimming took 1 base from V and 5 from J, leaving 8 bases between them. In germline, CDR1 is MGHRA, CDR2 YSYEKL. This CDR3 spans 14 amino acids. CDR3 in DNA: TGCGCCAGCAGCCAAGCCATGCTAAATGAAAAACTGTTTTTT. Its protein is CASSQAMLNEKLFF.

The chain carries TRBV4-1 and TRBJ2-2; a possible D gene is TRBD2 (5 bases). The V end lost 0 bases, the J end lost 1 base, and 9 bases lay between the germline ends. Germline V gene sequence: CDR1 MGHRA, CDR2 YSYEKL. The CDR3 totals 16 residues. The CDR3 here is CASSQENGVNTGELFF. Here the CDR3 DNA reads TGCGCCAGCAGCCAAGAAAACGGGGTGAACACCGGGGAGCTGTTTTTT.

This clonotype was picked up a small number of times. This sequence joins TRBV11-2 and TRBJ1-3; D not resolved. The CDR3 totals 11 residues. Germline assignment: CDR1 SGHAT and CDR2 FQNNGV. V lost 1 base and J lost 8, with 3 bases in between. This CDR3 reads CASSLADTIYF. The CDR3 nucleotides are TGTGCCAGCAGCTTAGCGGACACCATATATTTT.

V usage is TRBV15 and J usage is TRBJ1-3, with TRBD1 as a possible D gene (5 bases). CDR3 length: 13 residues. The V and J ends lost 4 bases and 8 bases respectively, with 12 bases between them. Germline loops: CDR1 LNHNV, CDR2 YYDKDF (reference sequence). The DNA for the CDR3 is TGTGCCACCAGCACTGGGACCCGAGACACCATATATTTT. It yields the protein CATSTGTRDTIYF. Full variable domain (missing parts from reference TRBV15 and TRBJ1-3): DAMVIQNPRYQVTQFGKPVTLSCSQTLNHNVMYWYQQKSSQAPKLLFHYYDKDFNNEADTPDNFQSRRPNTSFCFLDIRSPGLGDTAMYLCATSTGTRDTIYFGEGSWLTVV.

This clonotype was seen a handful of times. The chain combines TRBV5-1 with TRBJ2-5, with 10 bases fitting TRBD2. Germline V gene data show CDR1 as SGHRS and CDR2 as YFSETQ. V trimming: 0 bases; J trimming: 7 bases; junction bases outside the gene matches: 3. The CDR3 loop spans 14 amino acids. The CDR3 DNA is TGCGCCAGCAGCTTGGAGCTAGCGGGGGTGACCCAGTACTTC. Translating gives CASSLELAGVTQYF.

The sample holds a few counts of this clonotype. The V call is TRBV7-2, the J call TRBJ2-5, with D unclear. The CDR3 consists of 13 residues. Germline V gene sequence: CDR1 SGHTA, CDR2 FQGNSA. The V and J ends lost 3 bases and 5 bases respectively, with 10 bases between them. CDR3 coding DNA: TGTGCCAGCAGCTTGAGTAGGGCCGAGACCCAGTACTTC. Its protein is CASSLSRAETQYF.

This clonotype has more than one count but fewer than ten. The V call is TRBV12-3 or TRBV12-4, the J call TRBJ1-5; tentative D call: TRBD1 (5 bases). This CDR3 region has 15 residues. Trimming took off 6 bases at V and 0 bases at J, with 12 bases between the two ends. CDR3 nucleotide sequence: TGTGCCAGCAGCCTCTGGGGGGGTAGCAATCAGCCCCAGCATTTT. Translating it yields CASSLWGGSNQPQHF.